Included here is one TCR beta chain sequence, with context. Its antigen is unidentified. There are 14 residues in the CDR3. Trimming pared 0 bases from V and 5 bases from J, leaving 8 bases between. CDR1 and CDR2 (germline): KGHSH, LQKENI. These data are taken from a study of shared clonotypes between healthy human individuals. Study-wide results and caveats: Naive subsets, compared against memory subsets, generally had larger estimated richness values.

Both subsets, CD45RA+ naive and CD45RA-negative memory, were split from the CD4+ cells. Genomic DNA from each subset was divided evenly over several immunoSEQ plates. Assay: immunoSEQ multiplex PCR; the TCRdb copy retains only in-frame clones and omits some. The sample contains millions of clones, just over 90% of which appear only once. Sequenced: naive CD4+ T cells from PBMCs. Subset specified: CD45RA+ positively selected. The gene calls are TRBV18 and TRBJ1-3; D gene ambiguous. The origin of this receptor is a man aged 18 to 30 in good health. Some clones in this sample may be carry-over from other donors' samples. The CDR3 region has the DNA TGTGCCAGCTCACCACCGGATCAGAGAAACACCATATATTTT. Its translation: CASSPPDQRNTIYF.